The clone carrying this T cell receptor (beta chain) is a singleton in its sample. CDR3 length: 16 amino acids. V lost 0 bases and J lost 4; bases outside the gene matches: 6. The germline V gene has CDR1 LGHNA and CDR2 YSLEER. The data were produced by immunoSEQ multiplex PCR, yet TCRdb's version contains in-frame clones alone and is incomplete. The sample has about 92,000 clones, 85% to 90% seen once. This entry belongs to a study of glioma-infiltrating T cells after dendritic cell vaccination. The gene calls are TRBV4-3 and TRBJ2-7, with 10 positions matching TRBD1. The source material was blood, sampled before dendritic cell vaccination. The sequence came from a human donor with glioblastoma. The CDR3 spells CASSQDARQGAYEQYF. In nucleotides, the CDR3 is TGCGCCAGCAGCCAAGATGCCAGACAGGGGGCTTACGAGCAGTACTTC.